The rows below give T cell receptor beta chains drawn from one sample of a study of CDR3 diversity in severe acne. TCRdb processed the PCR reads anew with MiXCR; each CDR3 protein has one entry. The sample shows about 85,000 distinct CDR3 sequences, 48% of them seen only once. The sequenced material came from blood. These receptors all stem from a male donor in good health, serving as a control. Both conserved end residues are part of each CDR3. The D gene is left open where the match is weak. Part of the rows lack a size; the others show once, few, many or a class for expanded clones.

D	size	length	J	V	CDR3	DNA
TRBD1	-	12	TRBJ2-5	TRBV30	CAWNTGEETQYF	TGTGCCTGGAATACAGGGGAAGAGACCCAGTACTTC
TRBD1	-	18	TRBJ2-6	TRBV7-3	CASSLRRQGVAGANVLTF	TGTGCCAGCAGCTTGAGGAGACAGGGTGTGGCTGGGGCCAACGTCCTGACTTTC
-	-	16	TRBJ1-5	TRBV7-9	CASSLDPSGGTQPQHF	TGTGCCAGCAGCTTAGACCCAAGTGGGGGTACTCAGCCCCAGCATTTT
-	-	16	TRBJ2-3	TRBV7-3	CASSRSAGGGTDTQYF	TGTGCCAGCAGTAGGTCCGCAGGGGGGGGCACAGATACTCAGTATTTT
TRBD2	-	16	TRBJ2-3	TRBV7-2	CASSLTSGRARDTQYF	TGTGCCAGCAGCTTAACTAGCGGGAGGGCCCGGGATACGCAGTATTTT
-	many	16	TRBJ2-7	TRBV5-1	CASSLTGSMSSYEQYF	TGCGCCAGCAGCTTAACAGGAAGTATGAGCTCCTACGAGCAGTACTTC
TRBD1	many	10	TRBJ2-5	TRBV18	CASSPDRGDF	TGTGCCAGCTCACCCGACAGGGGAGACTTC
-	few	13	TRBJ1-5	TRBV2	CASNRDSNQPQHF	TGTGCCAGCAACAGGGATAGCAATCAGCCCCAGCATTTT
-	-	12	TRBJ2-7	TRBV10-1	CASTGQIYEQYF	TGCGCCAGCACCGGACAAATCTACGAGCAGTACTTC
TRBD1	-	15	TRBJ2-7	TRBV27	CASRWGTGSFHEQYF	TGTGCCAGCAGGTGGGGGACAGGGTCTTTCCACGAGCAGTACTTC
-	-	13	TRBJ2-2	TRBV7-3	CASSSPSSRELFF	TGTGCCAGCAGCTCCCCATCGTCCCGGGAGCTGTTTTTT
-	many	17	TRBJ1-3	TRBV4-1	CASSQDRGHMRGETIYF	TGCGCCAGCAGCCAAGATCGGGGACACATGCGAGGGGAGACCATATATTTT
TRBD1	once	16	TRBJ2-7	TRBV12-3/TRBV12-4	CASIFSGQGAIYEQYF	TGTGCCAGCATTTTTTCGGGACAGGGGGCCATCTACGAGCAGTACTTC
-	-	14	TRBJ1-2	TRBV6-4	CASNTRDTLYGYTF	TGTGCCAGCAATACCCGGGACACTCTTTATGGCTACACCTTC
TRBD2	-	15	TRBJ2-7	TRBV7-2	CASSLGSGGVYEQYF	TGTGCCAGCAGCTTAGGTAGCGGGGGAGTCTACGAGCAGTACTTC
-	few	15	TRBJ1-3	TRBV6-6	CASSEGPSSGNTIYF	TGTGCCAGCAGTGAAGGACCTTCCTCTGGAAACACCATATATTTT
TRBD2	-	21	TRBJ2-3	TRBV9	CASSADSGTSGGAYSTDTQYF	TGTGCCAGCAGCGCCGACTCCGGGACTAGCGGGGGGGCCTACAGCACAGATACGCAGTATTTT
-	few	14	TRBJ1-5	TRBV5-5	CASSLAGTDQPQHF	TGTGCCAGCAGCTTGGCGGGGACCGATCAGCCCCAGCATTTT
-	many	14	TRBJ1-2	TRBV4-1	CASSQAGANYGYTF	TGCGCCAGCAGCCAAGCAGGGGCTAACTATGGCTACACCTTC
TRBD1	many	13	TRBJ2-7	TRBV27	CASSLDRGREQYF	TGTGCCAGCAGCCTGGACAGGGGACGGGAGCAGTACTTC
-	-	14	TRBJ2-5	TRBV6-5	CASSESGRVETQYF	TGTGCCAGCAGTGAGTCGGGGCGCGTGGAGACCCAGTACTTC
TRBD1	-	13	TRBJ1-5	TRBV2	CAVRQGAGPPQHF	TGTGCCGTGAGGCAGGGGGCGGGTCCGCCCCAGCATTTT
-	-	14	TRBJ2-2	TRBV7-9	CASSIDRGGGELFF	TGTGCCAGTAGTATAGATCGGGGCGGCGGGGAGCTGTTTTTT
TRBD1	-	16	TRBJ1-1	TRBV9	CASSSRTGGPSTEAFF	TGTGCCAGCAGCTCACGGACAGGGGGCCCCTCCACTGAAGCTTTCTTT
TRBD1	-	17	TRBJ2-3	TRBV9	CASSAQTGTGGVDTQYF	TGTGCCAGCAGCGCCCAAACCGGGACAGGGGGCGTAGATACGCAGTATTTT
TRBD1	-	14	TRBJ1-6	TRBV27	CASSLQGAWEPLHF	TGTGCCAGCAGTTTACAGGGGGCGTGGGAACCCCTCCACTTT
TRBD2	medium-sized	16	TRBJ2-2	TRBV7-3	CASSFKAAGFAGELFF	TGTGCCAGCAGCTTCAAGGCAGCGGGATTTGCCGGGGAGCTGTTTTTT
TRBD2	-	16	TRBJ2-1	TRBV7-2	CASSPGTSLSVNEQFF	TGTGCCAGCAGCCCCGGGACTAGCTTAAGTGTCAATGAGCAGTTCTTC
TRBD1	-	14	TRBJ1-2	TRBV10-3	CAISDPDRGNGYTF	TGTGCCATCAGTGACCCGGACAGGGGCAATGGCTACACCTTC
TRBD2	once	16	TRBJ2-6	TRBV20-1	CTQQGQGSGRRNVLTF	TGCACCCAACAGGGACAAGGTAGCGGGAGGAGGAACGTCCTGACTTTC
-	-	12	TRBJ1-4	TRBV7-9	CASSNVAEKLFF	TGTGCCAGCAGCAATGTTGCTGAAAAACTGTTTTTT
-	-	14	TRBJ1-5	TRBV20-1	CSASSPGGGQPQHF	TGCAGTGCTAGTTCACCCGGGGGGGGTCAGCCCCAGCATTTT
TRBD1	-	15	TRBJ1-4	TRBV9	CASSQEGTGDEKLFF	TGTGCCAGCAGCCAAGAAGGGACAGGGGACGAAAAACTGTTTTTC
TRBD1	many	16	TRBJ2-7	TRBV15	CATSRDLGTARLGQYF	TGTGCCACCAGCAGAGATCTGGGGACAGCACGTTTGGGGCAGTACTTC
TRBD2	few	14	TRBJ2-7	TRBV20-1	CSAGTSGSTYEQYF	TGCAGTGCTGGTACTAGCGGGAGTACCTACGAGCAGTACTTC